A selection of T cell receptor beta chains follows, all from one sample in a study of shared clonotypes between healthy human individuals. Sequencing used immunoSEQ multiplex PCR; TCRdb keeps in-frame clones, though not all of them. The data show 450,000 to 700,000 clones, about 95% seen once. Material for sequencing was naive CD8+ T cells sorted from blood. All receptors derive from a woman younger than 45 in good health. CDR3s include the opening cysteine and the closing phenylalanine or tryptophan. The order of the fields is V gene, D gene, J gene, clone size, CDR3 protein, CDR3 DNA. The D gene is left open where the match is weak. Clone size is stated in some rows and not others, as once, few, many or a class when expanded.

V gene: TRBV9; D gene: TRBD1; J gene: TRBJ2-1; clone size: .; CDR3 protein: CASSVASGTGSYNEQFF; CDR3 DNA: TGTGCCAGCAGCGTAGCTTCAGGGACAGGGTCGTACAATGAGCAGTTCTTC
V gene: TRBV9; D gene: TRBD1; J gene: TRBJ2-7; clone size: .; CDR3 protein: CASSGRDRGHEQYF; CDR3 DNA: TGTGCCAGCAGCGGCCGGGACAGGGGGCACGAGCAGTACTTC
V gene: TRBV15; D gene: TRBD1; J gene: TRBJ2-3; clone size: once; CDR3 protein: CATSRDLITGTVRDTQYF; CDR3 DNA: TGTGCCACCAGCAGAGATCTTATCACAGGGACAGTACGAGATACGCAGTATTTT
V gene: TRBV6-1; D gene: .; J gene: TRBJ1-2; clone size: .; CDR3 protein: CASGPWGYTF; CDR3 DNA: TGTGCCAGCGGTCCATGGGGCTACACCTTC
V gene: TRBV4-1; D gene: .; J gene: TRBJ2-3; clone size: .; CDR3 protein: CASSQAGDTQYF; CDR3 DNA: TGCGCCAGCAGCCAAGCGGGGGATACGCAGTATTTT
V gene: TRBV4-1; D gene: TRBD1; J gene: TRBJ2-7; clone size: .; CDR3 protein: CASSRRTGSDEQYF; CDR3 DNA: TGCGCCAGCAGCCGGAGGACAGGGTCGGACGAGCAGTACTTC
V gene: TRBV5-1; D gene: .; J gene: TRBJ1-4; clone size: .; CDR3 protein: CASSRWENNEKLFF; CDR3 DNA: TGCGCCAGCAGCCGTTGGGAAAATAATGAAAAACTGTTTTTT
V gene: TRBV28; D gene: .; J gene: TRBJ2-4; clone size: .; CDR3 protein: CASSSPDTLLAKNIQYF; CDR3 DNA: TGTGCCAGCAGTTCCCCAGACACACTACTAGCCAAAAACATTCAGTACTTC
V gene: TRBV9; D gene: .; J gene: TRBJ2-1; clone size: .; CDR3 protein: CASSVLDNEQFF; CDR3 DNA: TGTGCCAGCAGCGTATTGGACAATGAGCAGTTCTTC
V gene: TRBV28; D gene: TRBD2; J gene: TRBJ2-3; clone size: .; CDR3 protein: CASKYAGETDTQYF; CDR3 DNA: TGTGCCAGCAAGTACGCGGGAGAGACAGATACGCAGTATTTT